This note documents a single T cell receptor beta chain sequence. Assay used: immunoSEQ multiplex PCR; TCRdb lists only in-frame clones, some missing. Counted here are some 300,000 clones, around 88% occurring once; the ten biggest clones make up roughly 7%. The sample is drawn from a study of blood T cell repertoires in COVID-19. The V end was cut by 3 bases, the J end by 4 bases, with 18 bases between. This CDR3 comprises 16 residues. Per germline, CDR1 LGHNA and CDR2 YNFKEQ. Sequencing input: peripheral blood. The source is a woman aged 25 to 45 who had recovered from COVID-19. The chain employs TRBV4-2 and TRBJ1-1; D uncertain. In DNA, the CDR3 is TGTGCCAGCAGCCAGCCGGGTCCTCCTACGGGCACTGAAGCTTTCTTT. This gives the protein CASSQPGPPTGTEAFF.